This T cell receptor beta chain was retrieved from a study of T cells expressing NK-cell markers. Turning to the study itself: All TCR beta repertoires analysed originated from sorted CD3+CD56+NKG2C+, CD3+CD56+NKG2C- and CD3+CD56-NKG2C+ T cells. Study results and limitations: The study left the HCMV specificity of expanded NKG2C+ T cell clones unresolved. In a handful of donors, dominant CD3+CD56+NKG2C+ clones formed roughly 1.0-7.5% of CD8+ cells.

Of note for this clonotype: Its antigen remains unidentified.

TCRdb re-called the 5' RACE reads and gives one entry per CDR3 protein, without DNA. The sample holds some 600,000 distinct CDR3 sequences. The CDR3 has 14 amino acids. Germline CDR1 is SGHTA and CDR2 is FQGNSA. The receptor was derived from a man aged 18 to 30 in good health. The gene calls are TRBV7-2 and TRBJ2-3; TCRdb indicates TRBD2, and absent DNA this call remains unverified. Sequenced: blood T cells: a sorted CD56 or NKG2C T cell subset, CD4+ or CD8+ T cells, or bulk PBMC T cells (not recorded which). CDR3: CASSLRRASHTQYF. Full variable domain (outside the CDR3, taken from reference TRBV7-2 and TRBJ2-3): GAGVSQSPSNKVTEKGKDVELRCDPISGHTALYWYRQSLGQGLEFLIYFQGNSAPDKSGLPSDRFSAERTGGSVSTLTIQRTQQEDSAVYLCASSLRRASHTQYFGPGTRLTVL.